This T cell receptor beta chain was found in a study of T cell responses to AZD1222 COVID-19 vaccine. Trimming left V 0 bases short and J 3 bases short, with 20 bases between. CDR1 and CDR2 from the germline V gene are MNHEY and SVGEGT. The CDR3 consists of 18 residues. Measured with immunoSEQ multiplex PCR; TCRdb has only the in-frame clones, and not every one. Found here are roughly 100,000 clones, around 94% of them singletons; the top ten hold around 2%. The source material was peripheral blood, sampled on day 0 of AZD1222 vaccination. The chain couples TRBV6-2 or TRBV6-3 to TRBJ1-1; a weak D match, TRBD1 (5 bases). This receptor was identified in an adult in good health. CDR3 in DNA: TGTGCCAGCAGTTACTCGAGTGGGGGTTTGTGGCTCGACACTGAAGCTTTCTTT. Amino acids: CASSYSSGGLWLDTEAFF.